The 17 T cell receptor beta chains in this list originate from one sample, sequenced in a study of type 1 regulatory T cells. The antigens for these receptors are not known. Each CDR3 protein is one row after TCRdb ran MiXCR on the reads. The table has 60,000 to 70,000 distinct CDR3 sequences, nearly 65% seen once. Sequencing input: cultured T cells, either the whole culture or a sorted T cell fraction (not recorded which). Specified subset: Tr1-enriched cell product generated in vitro against host alloantigens. The source is a human donor in good health.

The gene calls are TRBV5-1 and TRBJ2-3, with 7 positions matching TRBD1. The V segment lost 10 bases and the J segment 1 base; nucleotides outside the gene matches: 15. The CDR3 consists of 16 residues. The germline V gene has CDR1 SGHRS and CDR2 YFSETQ. CDR3 DNA: TGCGCCCCTCCTAGTACCCAGGGGGATGGCACAGATACGCAGTATTTT. Encoded protein: CAPPSTQGDGTDTQYF.

This clonotype came up once. The chain combines TRBV7-2 with TRBJ2-4; D uncertain. The CDR3 is made up of 17 amino acids. The germline gives CDR1 SGHTA, CDR2 FQGNSA. Trimming left V 1 base short and J 0 bases short, with 13 bases between. CDR3 in amino acids: CASSLGFGELAKNIQYF. The DNA for the CDR3 is TGTGCCAGCAGCTTAGGATTTGGGGAACTAGCCAAAAACATTCAGTACTTC. Complete variable domain (other parts from reference TRBV7-2 and TRBJ2-4): GAGVSQSPSNKVTEKGKDVELRCDPISGHTALYWYRQSLGQGLEFLIYFQGNSAPDKSGLPSDRFSAERTGGSVSTLTIQRTQQEDSAVYLCASSLGFGELAKNIQYFGAGTRLSVL.

J is TRBJ1-5 and V is TRBV3-1; no firm D call. Germline CDR1 is LGHDT and CDR2 is YNNKEL (reference sequence). This CDR3 is 15 amino acids long. V was pared by 3 bases and J by 3 bases, with 12 bases between. CDR3 DNA: TGTGCCAGCAGCCAGAATTCGGGCCCCAATCAGCCCCAGCATTTT. It yields the protein CASSQNSGPNQPQHF.

The rearrangement uses TRBV2 and TRBJ1-2; D is perhaps TRBD1 (5 bases). V lost 3 bases and J 5 bases, leaving 10 bases between the germline ends. The germline CDR1 and CDR2 sequences are SNHLY and FYNNEI. The CDR3 covers 13 residues. CDR3 nucleotide sequence: TGTGCCAGCAGTGAGACAGAGGAATATGGCTACACCTTC. Its protein is CASSETEEYGYTF.

The rearrangement uses TRBV10-3 and TRBJ2-7; tentatively, D is TRBD2 (6 bases). The CDR3 contains 15 residues. V shed 8 bases and J shed 4 bases, with 21 bases lying between them. CDR1 and CDR2 from the germline V gene are ENHRY and SYGVKD. The CDR3 DNA is TGTGCCATCGGGGTTGGCGGGCCTGGGGGGTACGAGCAGTACTTC. It encodes CAIGVGGPGGYEQYF.

This chain connects TRBV7-2 to TRBJ2-7, with TRBD1 matching over 8 bases. This CDR3 comprises 13 residues. Germline lookup yields CDR1 SGHTA and CDR2 FQGNSA. With 7 bases clipped from V and 6 bases from J, the junction kept 8 bases outside the gene matches. The CDR3 sequence is CASTFRTGFEQYF. In DNA form, the CDR3 reads TGTGCCAGCACCTTTAGGACAGGGTTCGAGCAGTACTTC.

The V call is TRBV12-3 or TRBV12-4, the J call TRBJ2-3; D remains unclear. The CDR3 extends over 14 amino acids. V was shortened by 8 bases and J by 2 bases, with 14 bases between the two germline ends. CDR3 sequence reads: CASGRQAATDTQYF. The CDR3, as DNA: TGTGCCAGCGGACGACAAGCCGCCACAGATACGCAGTATTTT.

This chain links TRBV4-1 with TRBJ2-4; TRBD2 matches 7 bases. Germline V lookup: CDR1 MGHRA, CDR2 YSYEKL. The CDR3 spans 18 residues. The ends lost 1 base at V and 0 bases at J; junction bases unmatched: 9. CDR3 bases: TGCGCCAGCAGCCAAGTGTCGGCGGGAGTTATAGCCAAAAACATTCAGTACTTC. Amino acids: CASSQVSAGVIAKNIQYF.

The rearrangement links TRBV19 to TRBJ2-7, with D unresolved. V was shortened by 3 bases and J by 7 bases, with 10 bases between the two germline ends. This CDR3 comprises 12 residues. The V gene's germline CDR1 is LNHDA and CDR2 SQIVND (reference sequence). The CDR3 DNA reads as TGTGCCAGTAGTATTTCGGCTGGTGAGCAGTACTTC. Encoded protein: CASSISAGEQYF.

V usage is TRBV7-2 and J usage is TRBJ2-5, with no clear D. Per germline, CDR1 SGHTA and CDR2 FQGNSA. V lost 5 bases to trimming and J lost 2 bases, with 3 bases between them. The CDR3 spans 11 residues. The CDR3 loop is CASSVQETQYF. The DNA of the CDR3 is TGTGCCAGCAGCGTACAAGAGACCCAGTACTTC.

This chain links TRBV20-1 with TRBJ2-3; D is possibly TRBD2 (6 bases). Germline CDR1 is DFQATT and CDR2 is SNEGSKA (reference sequence). The CDR3 is made up of 14 amino acids. V lost 6 bases and J lost 2, with 15 bases in between. CDR3 sequence (DNA): TGCAGTGCGGCGGGGATGGGAAACACAGATACGCAGTATTTT. Amino acids: CSAAGMGNTDTQYF.

The chain carries TRBV20-1 and TRBJ2-3, with D perhaps TRBD2 (6 bases). V dropped 5 bases and J dropped 8 bases, with 14 bases sitting between them. The CDR3 sequence is 12 residues long. Looked up from germline, CDR1 is DFQATT and CDR2 is SNEGSKA (reference sequence). The CDR3 nucleotides are TGCAGTGCTTCGGGGACTCAGTCTACGCAGTATTTT. Translated, it gives CSASGTQSTQYF.

This sequence joins TRBV5-1 and TRBJ1-3; 10 bases fit TRBD1. V shed 4 bases, J shed 4 bases, and the junction held 11 bases outside the gene matches. Per germline, CDR1 SGHRS and CDR2 YFSETQ. CDR3 length: 17 amino acids. The CDR3 nucleotides read TGCGCCAGCAGCGTGGGACAGGGGAAGGCTTTCGGAAACACCATATATTTT. Its protein product is CASSVGQGKAFGNTIYF.

The genes are TRBV19 and TRBJ1-2; 10 bases line up with TRBD1. CDR3 size: 15 residues. Germline V gene lookup returns CDR1 LNHDA and CDR2 SQIVND (reference sequence). V gave up 3 bases and J gave up 5 bases; unmatched junction bases: 6. The CDR3 protein is CASSMTGQGEYGYTF. DNA of the CDR3: TGTGCCAGTAGTATGACCGGACAGGGGGAATATGGCTACACCTTC. Variable domain in full (rest from reference TRBV19 and TRBJ1-2): DGGITQSPKYLFRKEGQNVTLSCEQNLNHDAMYWYRQDPGQGLRLIYYSQIVNDFQKGDIAEGYSVSREKKESFPLTVTSAQKNPTAFYLCASSMTGQGEYGYTFGSGTRLTVV.

V is TRBV4-2 and J is TRBJ2-3; D gene uncertain. V was cut by 4 bases and J by 0 bases, with 11 bases left in between. This CDR3 is 15 amino acids long. Germline CDR1 LGHNA, CDR2 YNFKEQ. Written as DNA, the CDR3 is TGTGCCAGCAGCCGATCTTCACTTAGCACAGATACGCAGTATTTT. Translating it yields CASSRSSLSTDTQYF.

J is TRBJ2-2 and V is TRBV27; D assignment may be TRBD1 or TRBD2 (5 bases each). Germline V gene lookup returns CDR1 MNHEY and CDR2 SMNVEV (reference sequence). CDR3 length equals 14 residues. The ends were cut back, 7 bases at V and 4 bases at J, with 13 bases in the middle. The CDR3 loop reads CASTLGTTTGELFF. DNA for the CDR3: TGTGCCAGCACCCTCGGGACCACCACCGGGGAGCTGTTTTTT.

Worth noting for this clonotype: Mismatch with germline at one junction end may stem from a read error. The rearrangement links TRBV27 to TRBJ2-5; D is ambiguous. Germline CDR1 reads MNHEY; CDR2 reads SMNVEV (reference sequence). The CDR3 consists of 13 residues. CDR3 sequence reads: CANSLSLRETQYF. CDR3 coding DNA: TGTGCCAACAGTTTATCTTTAAGGGAGACCCAGTACTTC.